This record concerns one T cell receptor (beta chain) sequence. As yet, its antigen is unknown. The assay was immunoSEQ multiplex PCR, and TCRdb's table has in-frame clones only and misses some. This sample has roughly 420,000 clones, with 85% to 90% found just once. The entry originates in a study of Ad26.COV2.S vaccination and SARS-CoV-2 variants. On the study more broadly: Each vaccinee took Ad26.COV2.S intramuscularly, once or twice 56 days apart.

Regarding treatment: around 19 received Ad26.COV2.S at low or high dose, single or two shots; about 5 received placebo; per-sample allocation not given. On day 63 after the first injection, vaccine and placebo recipients gave samples. Within Boston, the person who donated was an adult of 18-55 years. Study observations and caveats: Post-vaccination breadth of spike-specific CD8+ and CD4+ T cell responses was reportedly substantial. Recipients given vaccine exceeded placebo recipients in spike-specific TCR breadth.

With 0 bases clipped from V and 5 bases from J, the junction kept 7 bases outside the gene matches. Germline V CDR1 and CDR2: MNHEY, SVGAGI. The CDR3 runs 15 residues. The specimen was peripheral blood, collected in a trial of Ad26.COV2.S vaccine versus placebo. The source of this sequence is a person between 18 and 60 years old who received the Ad26.COV2.S COVID-19 vaccine or a placebo. The rearrangement joins TRBV6-5 to TRBJ2-7; 7 nucleotides line up with TRBD1. For the CDR3, the DNA is TGTGCCAGCAGTTACTCGGGCATGAGGGGGCACGAGCAGTACTTC. Translating it yields CASSYSGMRGHEQYF.